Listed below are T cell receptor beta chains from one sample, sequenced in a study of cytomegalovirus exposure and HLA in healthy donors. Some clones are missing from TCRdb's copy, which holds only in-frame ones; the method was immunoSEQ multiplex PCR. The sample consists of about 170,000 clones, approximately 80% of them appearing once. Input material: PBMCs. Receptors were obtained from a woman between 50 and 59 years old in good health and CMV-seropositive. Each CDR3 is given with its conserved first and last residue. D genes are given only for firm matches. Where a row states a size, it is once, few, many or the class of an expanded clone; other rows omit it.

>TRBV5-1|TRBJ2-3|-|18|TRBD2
TGCGCCAGCAGCTTGGGCGTACGGCGGGGGGGGATCGCAGATACGCAGTATTTT
CASSLGVRRGGIADTQYF
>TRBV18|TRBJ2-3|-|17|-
TGTGCCAGCTCACCACCGAGGGGACAAGGCCTCACAGATACGCAGTATTTT
CASSPPRGQGLTDTQYF
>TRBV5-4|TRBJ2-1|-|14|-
TGTGCCAGCAGCTTTACATCTAGCGCCAATGAGCAGTTCTTC
CASSFTSSANEQFF
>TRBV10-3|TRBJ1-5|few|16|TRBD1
TGTGCCATCAGACGGGAGGGGGCAGGGAAGGATCAGCCCCAGCATTTT
CAIRREGAGKDQPQHF
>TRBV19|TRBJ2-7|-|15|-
TGTGCCAGTAGTCCGTATACAGGGACCAACTACGAGCAGTACTTC
CASSPYTGTNYEQYF
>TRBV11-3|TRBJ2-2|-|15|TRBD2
TGTGCCAGCAGCTTAGGGAGCGGGGGCACCGGGGAGCTGTTTTTT
CASSLGSGGTGELFF
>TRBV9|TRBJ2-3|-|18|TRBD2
TGTGCCAGCAGCGATGTTCTAGCGGGTATCACCGTTATTGATACGCAGTATTTT
CASSDVLAGITVIDTQYF
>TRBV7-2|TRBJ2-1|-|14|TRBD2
TGTGCCAGCAGCCCCGGGACTAGCGGGAGTTGGCCGTTCTTC
CASSPGTSGSWPFF
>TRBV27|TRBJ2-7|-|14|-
TGTGCCAGCAGCCAATCCGGGACTTTCTACGAGCAGTACTTC
CASSQSGTFYEQYF
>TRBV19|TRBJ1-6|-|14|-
TGTGCCAGTAGTATTGCCCGGGGGGAATCACCCCTCCACTTT
CASSIARGESPLHF
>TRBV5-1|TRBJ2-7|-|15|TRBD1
TGCGCCAGCAGCTCCGGACAGGGGATCCGCTACGAGCAGTACTTC
CASSSGQGIRYEQYF
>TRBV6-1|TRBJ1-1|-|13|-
TGTGCCAGCACCAGGGCAATCGACACTGAAGCTTTCTTT
CASTRAIDTEAFF
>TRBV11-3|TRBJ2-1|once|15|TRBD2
TGTGCCAGCAGCCCCCGGACTAGCGGATACAATGAGCAGTTCTTC
CASSPRTSGYNEQFF
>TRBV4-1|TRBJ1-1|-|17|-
TGCGCCAGCAGCCAAGAATCGGTAGACATAAAGAACACTGAAGCTTTCTTT
CASSQESVDIKNTEAFF
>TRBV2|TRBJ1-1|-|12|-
TGTGCCAGCAGTGAAATGGGGGCGAGGGCTTTCTTT
CASSEMGARAFF
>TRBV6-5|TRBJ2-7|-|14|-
TGTGCCAGCAGACTCGCGGACAGACCCTACGAGCAGTACTTC
CASRLADRPYEQYF
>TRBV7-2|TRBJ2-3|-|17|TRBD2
TGTGCCAGCAGCCCCAGACTAGCGGGTCCTTTCCTGGATACGCAGTATTTT
CASSPRLAGPFLDTQYF
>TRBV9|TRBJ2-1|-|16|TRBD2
TGTGCCAGCAGCGTTTCTGGCGGGGGGGTAAACAATGAGCAGTTCTTC
CASSVSGGGVNNEQFF
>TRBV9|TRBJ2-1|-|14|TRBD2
TGTGCCAGCACCTCTCTAGCGGTAGGCGATGAGCAGTTCTTC
CASTSLAVGDEQFF
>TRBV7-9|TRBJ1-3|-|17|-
TGTGCCAGCAGCTTAGTGGACAGTTCCTTCTCTGGAAACACCATATATTTT
CASSLVDSSFSGNTIYF